The 26 T cell receptor beta chains below were found in one sample sequenced in a study of T cells after yellow fever vaccination. TCRdb used MiXCR to reprocess the 5' RACE reads, holding one entry per CDR3 protein. The sample lists roughly 240,000 distinct CDR3 sequences; about 7% were seen once. The material sequenced was CD4+ T cells sorted from PBMCs, taken on the day of the yellow fever booster vaccination. These receptors were collected from a man aged 30 to 45 who received the YFV17D yellow fever vaccine.

The rearrangement links TRBV5-1 to TRBJ2-1, with 8 nucleotides matching TRBD2. Germline assignment: CDR1 SGHRS and CDR2 YFSETQ. V lost 4 bases, J lost 2 bases, and 8 bases stayed unmatched. The CDR3 has 16 amino acids. CDR3 region: CASSTEAGGAYNEQFF. The CDR3, as DNA: TGCGCCAGCAGCACCGAGGCGGGGGGCGCCTACAATGAGCAGTTCTTC. The full variable domain, completed using reference TRBV5-1 and TRBJ2-1, is KAGVTQTPRYLIKTRGQQVTLSCSPISGHRSVSWYQQTPGQGLQFLFEYFSETQRNKGNFPGRFSGRQFSNSRSEMNVSTLELGDSALYLCASSTEAGGAYNEQFFGPGTRLTVL.

V usage is TRBV4-3 and J usage is TRBJ2-1; 12 nucleotides line up with TRBD1. The length of the CDR3 is 17 residues. Germline CDR1 reads LGHNA; CDR2 reads YSLEER. Trimming removed 0 bases from V and 7 bases from J; junction bases left unmatched: 7. CDR3 sequence: CASSQDRGQGAWNEQFF. The CDR3 DNA follows: TGCGCCAGCAGCCAAGATCGGGGACAGGGGGCTTGGAATGAGCAGTTCTTC.

This chain links TRBV29-1 with TRBJ2-5; D is unclear. This CDR3 contains 14 residues. Looked up from germline, CDR1 is SQVTM and CDR2 is ANQGSEA. Trimming shortened V by 0 bases and J by 2 bases, and 10 bases separated the two germline ends. Here the CDR3 DNA reads TGCAGCGTTGAAGAGCCTAGGTTTCAAGAGACCCAGTACTTC. It encodes CSVEEPRFQETQYF.

This clonotype was observed at least ten times. The chain couples TRBV7-7 to TRBJ2-5; 11 bases fit TRBD1. Trimming at V came to 5 bases and at J to 4 bases, leaving 6 bases not matched to a gene. Germline V gene lookup returns CDR1 SSHAT and CDR2 FNYEAQ (reference sequence). The CDR3 covers 15 residues. The CDR3 reads CASSQGQGGGETQYF. CDR3 coding DNA: TGTGCCAGCAGCCAGGGACAGGGGGGAGGAGAGACCCAGTACTTC.

This clonotype was seen a handful of times. The chain is built from TRBV12-3 or TRBV12-4 and TRBJ2-3; 7 bases align to TRBD2. The junction had 3 bases not matched to a gene; V was cut back by 3 bases and J by 3 bases. The CDR3 is made up of 14 amino acids. As DNA, the CDR3 is TGTGCCAGCAGTTTCGGGGGGATAACAGATACGCAGTATTTT. Residues: CASSFGGITDTQYF.

This rearrangement joins TRBV20-1 to TRBJ1-6; D perhaps matches TRBD1 (5 bases). V was shortened by 8 bases and J by 6 bases, with 11 bases between the two germline ends. This CDR3 has 12 residues. Germline values: CDR1 DFQATT, CDR2 SNEGSKA (reference sequence). The CDR3 spells CSLTRANSPLHF. The CDR3 DNA is TGCAGTCTCACCAGGGCTAATTCACCCCTCCACTTT.

This clonotype was counted at least ten times. The chain links TRBV7-2 to TRBJ2-3; possibly TRBD2 for D (5 bases). The CDR3 loop spans 16 amino acids. V was shortened by 5 bases and J by 5 bases, with 20 bases between the two germline ends. Germline-derived CDR1 and CDR2 are SGHTA and FQGNSA. The CDR3 protein is CASSTRAQRFRDTQYF. CDR3 bases: TGTGCCAGCAGCACTAGAGCACAGCGTTTTCGAGATACGCAGTATTTT.

This clonotype was picked up a small number of times. The chain combines TRBV3-1 with TRBJ1-1; 7 bases agree with TRBD1. CDR1 and CDR2 (germline): LGHDT, YNNKEL (reference sequence). V lost 1 base to trimming and J lost 5 bases; unmatched junction nucleotides: 1. This CDR3 has 13 amino acids. The CDR3 region has the DNA TGTGCCAGCAGCCAAGCAGGGGGAACTGAAGCTTTCTTT. It translates to CASSQAGGTEAFF. The entire variable domain, with the rest obtained from reference TRBV3-1 and TRBJ1-1, is as follows: DTAVSQTPKYLVTQMGNDKSIKCEQNLGHDTMYWYKQDSKKFLKIMFSYNNKELIINETVPNRFSPKSPDKAHLNLHINSLELGDSAVYFCASSQAGGTEAFFGQGTRLTVV.

The chain is built from TRBV6-2 or TRBV6-3 and TRBJ2-4, with 8 bases lining up with TRBD2. Germline CDR1 reads MNHEY; CDR2 reads SVGEGT. The CDR3 has 13 amino acids. The V and J ends lost 7 bases and 6 bases, in that order; junction bases with no gene match: 5. The CDR3 protein is CASTIAGRNIQYF. The DNA of the CDR3 is TGTGCCAGCACTATAGCGGGAAGAAACATTCAGTACTTC.

Ten or more counts support this clonotype. The chain is built from TRBV7-3 and TRBJ2-3; 7 bases fit TRBD2. CDR3 length equals 14 residues. Germline trimming cut 3 bases from V and 1 base from J; bases unmatched to any gene: 1. CDR1 SGHTA and CDR2 FQGTGA come from the germline V gene. The CDR3 nucleotides are TGTGCCAGCAGCTTCGCGGGGGGCACAGATACGCAGTATTTT. Translating it yields CASSFAGGTDTQYF.

This clonotype was seen a handful of times. The CDR3 loop reads CASSQGSWNQDTQYF. DNA of the CDR3: TGCGCCAGCAGCCAAGGTAGTTGGAATCAAGATACGCAGTATTTT. The chain couples TRBV4-1 to TRBJ2-3; unclear D gene. Per the germline V gene, CDR1 is MGHRA and CDR2 is YSYEKL. The germline V and J ends were trimmed by 1 base and 5 bases, with 13 bases remaining between them. The CDR3 spans 15 residues.

In this sample, this clonotype turned up a few times. This rearrangement joins TRBV30 to TRBJ2-7, with 10 positions matching TRBD2. CDR3 length equals 14 residues. Looked up from germline, CDR1 is GTSNPN and CDR2 is SVGIG (reference sequence). V was clipped by 3 bases and J by 1 base; unmatched bases: 3. CDR3 sequence reads: CAWRGTSASYEQYF. The CDR3 bases are TGTGCCTGGAGGGGGACTAGCGCGTCCTACGAGCAGTACTTC.

This clonotype was counted a few times. The chain joins TRBV15 to TRBJ1-4; D gene ambiguous. Germline lookup yields CDR1 LNHNV and CDR2 YYDKDF (reference sequence). V shed 0 bases and J shed 8 bases, with 7 bases lying between them. The CDR3 is made up of 13 amino acids. The CDR3 loop is CATSRDAGEKLFF. CDR3 in DNA: TGTGCCACCAGCAGAGATGCGGGGGAAAAACTGTTTTTT.

This rearrangement joins TRBV7-2 to TRBJ2-1; 7 bases match TRBD1. With 4 bases clipped from V and 9 bases from J, the junction kept 6 bases outside the gene matches. The CDR3 totals 13 residues. Germline CDR1 SGHTA, CDR2 FQGNSA. CDR3 coding DNA: TGTGCCAGCAGCTGGAGACAGGGCGGTGAGCAGTTCTTC. Protein sequence: CASSWRQGGEQFF.

In this sample, this clonotype turned up a few times. The CDR3 DNA follows: TGTGCCAGCAGCCCTACGTCCCACGGGGAGACCCAGTACTTC. This gives the protein CASSPTSHGETQYF. The chain recombines TRBV7-2 with TRBJ2-5; D unclear. This CDR3 has 14 residues. Trimming removed 5 bases at V and 5 bases at J, with 15 bases between. CDR1 is SGHTA, CDR2 FQGNSA, per germline.

This clonotype was observed many times. J is TRBJ1-5 and V is TRBV12-3 or TRBV12-4; maybe TRBD1 (5 bases). Trimming took off 3 bases at V and 6 bases at J, with 12 bases between the two ends. The CDR3 has 14 amino acids. This CDR3 is CASSFRQGSQPQHF. DNA of the CDR3: TGTGCCAGCAGTTTCAGGCAGGGCTCTCAGCCCCAGCATTTT.

This clonotype has more than one count but fewer than ten. The chain joins TRBV20-1 to TRBJ2-3; no clear D gene. V was cut by 3 bases and J by 9 bases, with 10 bases left in between. Germline V CDR1 and CDR2: DFQATT, SNEGSKA (reference sequence). The CDR3 runs to 11 residues. CDR3 nucleotide sequence: TGCAGTGCTAGTTTTAGAAAGACGCAGTATTTT. As protein: CSASFRKTQYF.

This clonotype was counted ten times or more. The chain is built from TRBV5-4 and TRBJ2-1, with 8 bases lining up with TRBD2. The CDR3 loop spans 15 amino acids. Trimming removed 5 bases from V and 8 bases from J; junction bases left unmatched: 12. Germline loops: CDR1 SGHNT, CDR2 YYREEE (reference sequence). This CDR3 is CASSPVTGGPHEQFF. Here the CDR3 DNA reads TGTGCCAGCAGTCCCGTGACGGGAGGGCCCCATGAGCAGTTCTTC.

DNA for the CDR3: TGTGCCAGCAGTTCTGGATCGAGCTCCTATAATTCACCCCTCCACTTT. It encodes CASSSGSSSYNSPLHF. V and J are TRBV7-8 and TRBJ1-6, with D uncertain. The CDR3 covers 16 residues. Germline CDR1 SGHVS, CDR2 FQNEAQ. Between the trimmed V and J ends, which lost 6 bases and 0 bases, there was a span of 12 bases.

This clonotype was found a few times. The CDR3 region has the DNA TGTGCCAGCAGTTACATGCGCGAGAATGAAGCTTTCTTT. The encoded protein is CASSYMRENEAFF. The V gene is TRBV6-2 or TRBV6-3, the J gene TRBJ1-1; D not resolved. The germline V and J ends were trimmed by 2 bases and 7 bases, with 11 bases remaining between them. Germline values: CDR1 MNHEY, CDR2 SVGEGT. The CDR3 runs to 13 residues.

This clonotype appeared a few times. The chain recombines TRBV19 with TRBJ2-7; D perhaps matches TRBD2 (5 bases). The CDR3 has 14 residues. V gave up 4 bases and J gave up 3 bases, with 13 bases separating them. Germline assignment: CDR1 LNHDA and CDR2 SQIVND (reference sequence). The CDR3: CASSTGLMSYEQYF. The CDR3 DNA reads TGTGCCAGTAGTACAGGACTTATGAGCTACGAGCAGTACTTC.

V gene TRBV4-3 combines with J gene TRBJ2-5, with 7 positions matching TRBD1. The CDR3 sequence is 17 residues long. V was pared by 3 bases and J by 5 bases, with 15 bases of the junction left unmatched. Germline V CDR1 and CDR2: LGHNA, YSLEER. CDR3 nucleotide sequence: TGCGCCAGCAGCCAGACGATGACAGGGCTTAGGGGTGAGACCCAGTACTTC. Protein sequence: CASSQTMTGLRGETQYF.

This sequence joins TRBV20-1 and TRBJ2-3; the match to TRBD2 covers 14 bases. V shed 5 bases and J 2 bases; nucleotides not matched to a gene: 9. The CDR3 runs 17 residues. CDR1 DFQATT and CDR2 SNEGSKA come from the germline V gene (reference sequence). CDR3 protein: CSALRLAGGAVTDTQYF. For the CDR3, the DNA is TGCAGTGCTTTAAGACTAGCGGGAGGGGCAGTCACAGATACGCAGTATTTT.

This sequence joins TRBV20-1 and TRBJ2-5; the D is unclear. Trimming removed 0 bases from V and 5 bases from J, with 16 bases in between. Germline lookup yields CDR1 DFQATT and CDR2 SNEGSKA (reference sequence). The CDR3 sequence is 15 residues long. Here the CDR3 reads CSARDFRTMRETQYF. CDR3 DNA: TGCAGTGCTAGAGATTTCCGAACCATGAGGGAGACCCAGTACTTC.

The table lists this clonotype with a few counts. The rearrangement links TRBV28 to TRBJ2-7; 9 bases are a match to TRBD2. With V trimmed by 3 bases and J by 5 bases, 5 bases remained unmatched. CDR1 and CDR2 (germline): MDHEN, SYDVKM. The CDR3 contains 14 residues. CDR3 nucleotides: TGTGCCAGCAGTTTCCTACCTAGCGGGAACGAGCAGTACTTC. This sequence encodes CASSFLPSGNEQYF.

V usage is TRBV25-1 and J usage is TRBJ2-6; TRBD1 matches 9 bases. The CDR3 spans 18 residues. V trimming: 1 base; J trimming: 1 base; junction bases outside the gene matches: 5. Germline V lookup: CDR1 MGHDK, CDR2 SYGVNS. CDR3 in amino acids: CASSEFGQGFSGANVLTF. The DNA for the CDR3 is TGTGCCAGCAGTGAATTTGGACAGGGGTTTTCTGGGGCCAACGTCCTGACTTTC. Using reference TRBV25-1 and TRBJ2-6 for the parts outside the CDR3, the full variable domain is EADIYQTPRYLVIGTGKKITLECSQTMGHDKMYWYQQDPGMELHLIHYSYGVNSTEKGDLSSESTVSRIRTEHFPLTLESARPSHTSQYLCASSEFGQGFSGANVLTFGAGSRLTVL.